The 13 T cell receptor beta chains listed next were all sequenced from one sample in a study of blood T cell repertoires in COVID-19. Clones were sequenced by immunoSEQ multiplex PCR, and TCRdb holds only the in-frame ones, with some missing. The table lists 250,000 to 300,000 clones, 70% to 90% of them singletons. Sequencing was carried out using peripheral blood. These receptors all stem from a man between 18 and 35 years old with active or convalescent COVID-19.

The chain recombines TRBV4-1 with TRBJ1-2; possibly TRBD1 for D (5 bases). V lost 4 bases, J lost 4 bases, and 16 bases lay in between. The CDR3 runs to 15 residues. Germline values: CDR1 MGHRA, CDR2 YSYEKL. CDR3 sequence: CASSLGLTEGYGYTF. The CDR3 DNA follows: TGCGCCAGCAGCCTCGGGTTGACAGAAGGCTATGGCTACACCTTC.

This rearrangement joins TRBV24-1 to TRBJ1-5; D is ambiguous. The CDR3 has 13 residues. Germline CDR1 reads KGHDR; CDR2 reads SFDVKD. V lost 5 bases and J lost 5, with 9 bases in between. The CDR3 DNA sequence: TGTGCCACCAGTGTTGGCCGGGATCAGCCCCAGCATTTT. Protein: CATSVGRDQPQHF.

J is TRBJ1-1 and V is TRBV20-1, with 7 bases lining up with TRBD1. The CDR3 is made up of 14 amino acids. The germline gives CDR1 DFQATT, CDR2 SNEGSKA (reference sequence). The V and J ends lost 3 bases and 8 bases, in that order; junction bases with no gene match: 12. CDR3 nucleotides: TGCAGTGCTAGTGGGCGACAGGGCCTTCAGGAAGCTTTCTTT. Amino acids: CSASGRQGLQEAFF.

Here the CDR3 DNA reads TGCAGCGTTGGAGCTTCCTACAATGAGCAGTTCTTC. Translation gives CSVGASYNEQFF. J is TRBJ2-1 and V is TRBV29-1; D is ambiguous. Germline V gene sequence: CDR1 SQVTM, CDR2 ANQGSEA. The CDR3 length is 12 residues. V dropped 4 bases and J dropped 1 base, with 5 bases sitting between them.

The rearrangement uses TRBV6-5 and TRBJ2-7, with D perhaps TRBD2 (6 bases). The CDR3 covers 15 residues. Trimming removed 2 bases at V and 2 bases at J, with 13 bases between. CDR1 and CDR2 (germline): MNHEY, SVGAGI. CDR3 coding DNA: TGTGCCAGCAGTTACCAGGTGGGACTCGCCTACGAGCAGTACTTC. Translating it yields CASSYQVGLAYEQYF.

The chain's CDR3 is CASSSSGQVGVSEQFF. As DNA, the CDR3 is TGTGCCAGCAGCTCCTCAGGACAGGTAGGAGTGAGCGAGCAGTTCTTC. The chain employs TRBV9 and TRBJ2-1; TRBD1 matches at 7 bases. The trim removed 4 bases at V and 10 bases at J, leaving 17 bases unmatched. The CDR3 length is 16 residues. CDR1 is SGDLS, CDR2 YYNGEE, per germline.

This sequence joins TRBV27 and TRBJ1-4, with 10 bases that match TRBD1. The V segment lost 6 bases and the J segment 3 bases; nucleotides outside the gene matches: 13. Per germline, CDR1 MNHEY and CDR2 SMNVEV (reference sequence). CDR3 length equals 18 residues. Written as DNA, the CDR3 is TGTGCCAGCAGCCCCGGGACAGGGGCCATAGGGGCTAATGAAAAACTGTTTTTT. Translated, it gives CASSPGTGAIGANEKLFF.

This chain links TRBV11-2 with TRBJ2-1, with 13 nucleotides matching TRBD2. The germline CDR1 and CDR2 sequences are SGHAT and FQNNGV. V lost 5 bases, J lost 10 bases, and 8 bases stayed unmatched. The length of the CDR3 is 15 residues. The CDR3 loop reads CASSAKGTSGIEQFF. CDR3 coding DNA: TGTGCCAGCAGCGCGAAAGGGACTAGCGGGATAGAGCAGTTCTTC.

V is TRBV28 and J is TRBJ2-1; TRBD2 matches 7 bases. J lost 6 bases, V lost 8 bases, and 7 bases had no gene match. Germline assignment: CDR1 MDHEN and CDR2 SYDVKM. The CDR3 is made up of 13 amino acids. Here the CDR3 reads CASRGEVGNEQFF. The CDR3 DNA reads TGTGCCAGCCGGGGGGAGGTTGGCAATGAGCAGTTCTTC.

The count of this clone is one. The chain is built from TRBV2 and TRBJ2-4; no firm D call. CDR3 length: 11 residues. CDR1 and CDR2 from the germline V gene are SNHLY and FYNNEI. The V end lost 6 bases, the J end lost 7 bases, and 7 bases lay between the germline ends. CDR3 region: CASRPLNIQYF. DNA for the CDR3: TGTGCCAGCAGACCACTTAACATTCAGTACTTC.

The chain employs TRBV3-1 (or the pseudogene TRBV3-2) and TRBJ2-7; D is perhaps TRBD2 (5 bases). Trimming cost V 4 bases and J 6 bases, with 19 bases left between them. Looked up from germline, CDR1 is LGHDT and CDR2 is YNNKEL (reference sequence). This CDR3 comprises 15 residues. The DNA of the CDR3 is TGTGCCAGCAGCCTCCGGGGTAAATCGTCCGCCGAGCAGTACTTC. It yields the protein CASSLRGKSSAEQYF.

CDR3 sequence: CASSQGKGRLQAGGTYNEQFF. Here the CDR3 DNA reads TGCGCCAGCAGCCAGGGGAAGGGAAGGCTACAAGCGGGAGGGACCTACAATGAGCAGTTCTTC. V gene TRBV4-3 combines with J gene TRBJ2-1; 10 bases fit TRBD2. CDR1 is LGHNA, CDR2 YSLEER, per germline. The CDR3 spans 21 residues. V lost 3 bases, J lost 2 bases, and 19 bases stayed unmatched.

This clone was picked up a small number of times. The rearrangement uses TRBV9 and TRBJ1-5; TRBD1 is a possible D gene (6 bases). CDR1 is SGDLS and CDR2 is YYNGEE in the germline V gene. V lost 6 bases to trimming and J lost 5 bases, with 9 bases between them. CDR3 length equals 12 residues. The CDR3 region is CASIGGHQPQHF. The CDR3 DNA is TGTGCCAGCATAGGGGGTCATCAGCCCCAGCATTTT.